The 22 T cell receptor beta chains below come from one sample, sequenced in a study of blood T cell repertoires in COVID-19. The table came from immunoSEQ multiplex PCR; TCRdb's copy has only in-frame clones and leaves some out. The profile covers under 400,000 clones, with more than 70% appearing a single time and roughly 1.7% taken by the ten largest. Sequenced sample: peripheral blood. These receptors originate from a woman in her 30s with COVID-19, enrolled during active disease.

This CDR3 reads CASSLGSAGPFEQYF. In DNA form, the CDR3 reads TGTGCCAGCAGCCTAGGGTCTGCAGGGCCTTTCGAGCAGTACTTC. The genes are TRBV7-3 and TRBJ2-7; TRBD1 might be the D (5 bases). This CDR3 spans 15 amino acids. Trimming pared 5 bases from V and 6 bases from J, leaving 20 bases between. The germline gives CDR1 SGHTA, CDR2 FQGTGA.

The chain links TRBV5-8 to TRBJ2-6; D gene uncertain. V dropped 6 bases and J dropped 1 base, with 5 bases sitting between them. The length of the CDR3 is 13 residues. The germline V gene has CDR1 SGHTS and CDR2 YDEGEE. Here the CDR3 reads CASTYSGANVLTF. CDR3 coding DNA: TGTGCCAGCACCTATTCTGGGGCCAACGTCCTGACTTTC.

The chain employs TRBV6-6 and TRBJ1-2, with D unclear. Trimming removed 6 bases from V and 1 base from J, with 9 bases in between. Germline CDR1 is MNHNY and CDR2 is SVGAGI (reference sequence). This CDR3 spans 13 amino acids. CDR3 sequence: CASRREYNYGYTF. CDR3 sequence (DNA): TGTGCCAGCAGGAGGGAGTATAACTATGGCTACACCTTC.

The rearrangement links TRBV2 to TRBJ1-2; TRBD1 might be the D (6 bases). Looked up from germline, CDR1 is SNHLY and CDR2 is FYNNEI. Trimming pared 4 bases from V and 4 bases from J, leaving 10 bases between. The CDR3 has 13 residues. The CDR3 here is CASSVGQSYGYTF. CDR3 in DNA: TGTGCCAGCAGTGTTGGACAGAGCTATGGCTACACCTTC.

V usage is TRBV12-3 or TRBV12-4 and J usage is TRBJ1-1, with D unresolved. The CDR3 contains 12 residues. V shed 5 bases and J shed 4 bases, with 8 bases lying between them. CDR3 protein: CASSRISTEAFF. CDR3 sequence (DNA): TGTGCCAGCAGTAGAATTAGCACTGAAGCTTTCTTT.

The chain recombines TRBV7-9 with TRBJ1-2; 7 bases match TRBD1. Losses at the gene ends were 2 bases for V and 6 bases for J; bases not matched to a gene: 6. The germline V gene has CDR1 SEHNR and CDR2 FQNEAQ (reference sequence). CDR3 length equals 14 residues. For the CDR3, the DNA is TGTGCCAGCAGCTTAAGGAGGGGGCTCAATGGCTACACCTTC. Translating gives CASSLRRGLNGYTF.

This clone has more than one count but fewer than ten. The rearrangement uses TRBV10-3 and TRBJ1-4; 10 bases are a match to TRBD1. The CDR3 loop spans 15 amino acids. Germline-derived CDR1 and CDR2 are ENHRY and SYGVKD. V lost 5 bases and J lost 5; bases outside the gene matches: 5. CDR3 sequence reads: CAISSGQGENEKLFF. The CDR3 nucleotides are TGTGCCATCAGTTCAGGACAGGGGGAAAATGAAAAACTGTTTTTT.

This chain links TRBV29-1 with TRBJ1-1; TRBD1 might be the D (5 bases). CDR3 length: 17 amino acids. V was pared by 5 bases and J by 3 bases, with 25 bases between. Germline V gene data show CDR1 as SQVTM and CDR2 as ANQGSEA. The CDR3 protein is CSVPTSGGGRAYTEAFF. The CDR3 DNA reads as TGCAGCGTTCCAACATCGGGTGGCGGCAGGGCCTACACTGAAGCTTTCTTT.

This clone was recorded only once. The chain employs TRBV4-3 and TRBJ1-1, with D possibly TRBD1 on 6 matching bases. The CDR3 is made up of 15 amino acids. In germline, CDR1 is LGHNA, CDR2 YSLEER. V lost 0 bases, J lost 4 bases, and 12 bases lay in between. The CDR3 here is CASSQDKQGTTEAFF. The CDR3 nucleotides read TGCGCCAGCAGCCAAGATAAACAGGGAACCACTGAAGCTTTCTTT.

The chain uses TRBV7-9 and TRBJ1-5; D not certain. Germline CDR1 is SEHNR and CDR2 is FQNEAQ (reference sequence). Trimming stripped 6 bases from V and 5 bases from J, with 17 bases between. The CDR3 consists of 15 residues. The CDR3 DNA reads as TGTGCCAGCAGTCCCTCGGGAGGGCTCCATCAGCCCCAGCATTTT. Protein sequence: CASSPSGGLHQPQHF.

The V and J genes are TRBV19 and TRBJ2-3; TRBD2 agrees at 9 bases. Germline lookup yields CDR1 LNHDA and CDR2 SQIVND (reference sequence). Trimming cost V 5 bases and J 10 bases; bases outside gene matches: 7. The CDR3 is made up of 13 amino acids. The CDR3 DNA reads TGTGCCAGTAGTGTTAGCGGGGGCCCCGCGCAGTATTTT. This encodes CASSVSGGPAQYF.

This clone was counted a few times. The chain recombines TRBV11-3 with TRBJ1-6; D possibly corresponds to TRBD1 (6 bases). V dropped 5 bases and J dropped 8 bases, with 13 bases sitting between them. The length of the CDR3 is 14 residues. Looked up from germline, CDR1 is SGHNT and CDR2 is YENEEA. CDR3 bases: TGTGCCAGCAGCCACAGGGTTAACGATTCACCCCTCCACTTT. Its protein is CASSHRVNDSPLHF.

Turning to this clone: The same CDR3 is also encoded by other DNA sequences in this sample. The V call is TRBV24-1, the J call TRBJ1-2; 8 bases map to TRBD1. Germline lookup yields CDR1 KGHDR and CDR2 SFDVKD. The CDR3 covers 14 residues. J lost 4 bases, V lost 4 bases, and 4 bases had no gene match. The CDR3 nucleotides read TGTGCCACCAGTGACCCAGACAGGGGCTATGGCTACACCTTC. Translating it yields CATSDPDRGYGYTF.

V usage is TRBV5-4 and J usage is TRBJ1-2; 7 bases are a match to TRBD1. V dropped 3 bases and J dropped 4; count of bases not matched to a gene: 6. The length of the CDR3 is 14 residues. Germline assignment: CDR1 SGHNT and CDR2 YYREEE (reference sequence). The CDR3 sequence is CASSSGQQFYGYTF. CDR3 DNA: TGTGCCAGCAGCTCGGGACAGCAATTCTATGGCTACACCTTC.

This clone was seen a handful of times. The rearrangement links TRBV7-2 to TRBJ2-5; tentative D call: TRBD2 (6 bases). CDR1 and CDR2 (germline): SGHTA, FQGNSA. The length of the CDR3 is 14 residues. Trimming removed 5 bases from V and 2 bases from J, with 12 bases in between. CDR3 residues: CASSARRGQETQYF. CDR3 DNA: TGTGCCAGCAGCGCACGGAGGGGACAAGAGACCCAGTACTTC.

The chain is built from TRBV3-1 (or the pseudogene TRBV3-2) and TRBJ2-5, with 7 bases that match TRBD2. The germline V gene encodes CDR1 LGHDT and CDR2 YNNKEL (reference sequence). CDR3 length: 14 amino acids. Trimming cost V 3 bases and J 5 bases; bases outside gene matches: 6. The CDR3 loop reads CASSHGGGAETQYF. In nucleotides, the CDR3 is TGTGCCAGCAGCCACGGGGGAGGGGCGGAGACCCAGTACTTC.

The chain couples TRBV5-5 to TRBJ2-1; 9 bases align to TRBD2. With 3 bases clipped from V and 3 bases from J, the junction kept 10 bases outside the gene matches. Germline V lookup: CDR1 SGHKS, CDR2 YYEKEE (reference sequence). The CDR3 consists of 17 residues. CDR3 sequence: CASSSPGGAGGYNEQFF. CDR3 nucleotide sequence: TGTGCCAGCAGCTCCCCCGGGGGAGCGGGGGGCTACAATGAGCAGTTCTTC.

DNA of the CDR3: TGTGCCAGCTCAGAACAGGGGGCGAATGAGCAGTTCTTC. It yields the protein CASSEQGANEQFF. The genes are TRBV18 and TRBJ2-1, with 9 bases lining up with TRBD1. This CDR3 is 13 amino acids long. Germline V gene sequence: CDR1 KGHSH, CDR2 LQKENI. The trim removed 5 bases at V and 7 bases at J, leaving 3 bases unmatched. Based on the CDR3 plus reference TRBV18 and TRBJ2-1, the full variable domain is NAGVMQNPRHLVRRRGQEARLRCSPMKGHSHVYWYRQLPEEGLKFMVYLQKENIIDESGMPKERFSAEFPKEGPSILRIQQVVRGDSAAYFCASSEQGANEQFFGPGTRLTVL.

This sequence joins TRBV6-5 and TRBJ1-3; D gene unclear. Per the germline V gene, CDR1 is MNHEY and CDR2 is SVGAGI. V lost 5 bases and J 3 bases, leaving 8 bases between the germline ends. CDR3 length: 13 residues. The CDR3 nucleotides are TGTGCCAGCAGTATAGATAGTGGAAACACCATATATTTT. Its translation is CASSIDSGNTIYF.

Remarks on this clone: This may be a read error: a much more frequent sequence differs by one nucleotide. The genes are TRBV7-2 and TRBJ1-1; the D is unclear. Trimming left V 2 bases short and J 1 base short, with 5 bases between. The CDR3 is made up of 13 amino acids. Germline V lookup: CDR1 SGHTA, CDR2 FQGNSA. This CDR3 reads CASSLLSNTEAFF. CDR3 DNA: TGTGCCAGCAGCTTACTGTCGAACACTGAAGCTTTCTTT. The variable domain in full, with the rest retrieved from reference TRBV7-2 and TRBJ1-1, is GAGVSQSPSNKVTEKGKDVELRCDPISGHTALYWYRQSLGQGLEFLIYFQGNSAPDKSGLPSDRFSAERTGGSVSTLTIQRTQQEDSAVYLCASSLLSNTEAFFGQGTRLTVV.

CDR3 loop: CASSLMTGGQANYEQYF. CDR3 nucleotide sequence: TGCGCCAGCAGCTTGATGACTGGCGGACAGGCGAACTACGAGCAGTACTTC. The chain has TRBV5-1 and TRBJ2-7; 7 bases match TRBD1. The V and J ends lost 1 base and 3 bases, in that order; junction bases with no gene match: 13. The CDR3 is made up of 17 amino acids. Germline V lookup: CDR1 SGHRS, CDR2 YFSETQ.

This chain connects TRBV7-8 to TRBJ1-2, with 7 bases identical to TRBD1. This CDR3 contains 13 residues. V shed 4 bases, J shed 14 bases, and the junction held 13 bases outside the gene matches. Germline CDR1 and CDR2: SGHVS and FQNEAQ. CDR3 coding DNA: TGTGCCAGCAGCTCGACGTGGGACAGAAGTTATACCTTC. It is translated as CASSSTWDRSYTF.